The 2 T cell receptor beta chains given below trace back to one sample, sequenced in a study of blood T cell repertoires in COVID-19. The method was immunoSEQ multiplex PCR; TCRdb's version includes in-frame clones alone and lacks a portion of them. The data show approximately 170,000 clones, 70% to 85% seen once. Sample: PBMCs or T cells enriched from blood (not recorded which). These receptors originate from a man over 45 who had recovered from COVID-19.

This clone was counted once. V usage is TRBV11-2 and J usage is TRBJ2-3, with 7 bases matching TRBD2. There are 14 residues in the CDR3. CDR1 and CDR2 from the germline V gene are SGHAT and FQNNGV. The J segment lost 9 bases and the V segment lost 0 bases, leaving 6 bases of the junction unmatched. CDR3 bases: TGTGCCAGCAGCTTAGATCAAGGACTAGGCACGCAGTATTTT. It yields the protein CASSLDQGLGTQYF.

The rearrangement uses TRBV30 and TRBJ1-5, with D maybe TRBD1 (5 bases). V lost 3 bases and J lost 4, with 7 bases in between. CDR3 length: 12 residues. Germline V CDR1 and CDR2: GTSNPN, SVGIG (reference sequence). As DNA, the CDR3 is TGTGCCTGGAGCGGGGGGAATCAGCCCCAGCATTTT. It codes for CAWSGGNQPQHF.